A single sample gave rise to the 18 T cell receptor beta chains below, sequenced in a study of cytomegalovirus exposure and HLA in healthy donors (dated by TCRdb to about 2017). The protocol used for the library was the immunoSEQ multiplex PCR assay. A mixture of 60 forward primers for TCR Vbeta segments and 13 reverse primers for TCR Jbeta segments was used in the multiplex PCR. The clones in this table, taken by TCRdb from immuneACCESS, are in-frame only. Not every clone is retained; where verified, under half of the shortfall comes from an unresolved V gene, and the cause of the rest is unknown. For this sample there are some 120,000 clones; 70% to 75% appear just once. The ten top clones hold roughly 3.1% of the sample. Sequencing was performed on PBMCs. These receptor sequences come from a man aged 30 to 45 in good health and CMV-seronegative.

The genes are TRBV4-1 and TRBJ1-6; 8 bases match TRBD1. Germline CDR1 reads MGHRA; CDR2 reads YSYEKL. This CDR3 region has 17 residues. J gave up 7 bases and V 1 base, and 9 bases lay outside the gene matches. The CDR3: CASSQGPRQGSNSPLHF. CDR3 coding DNA: TGCGCCAGCAGCCAAGGGCCCCGACAGGGGAGCAATTCACCCCTCCACTTT.

The chain uses TRBV18 and TRBJ1-1; 7 bases are shared with TRBD1. Germline values: CDR1 KGHSH, CDR2 LQKENI. V lost 3 bases and J lost 2; bases outside the gene matches: 3. The CDR3 is made up of 14 amino acids. The CDR3 region has the DNA TGTGCCAGCTCACCGGACAGGAGAAACACTGAAGCTTTCTTT. This sequence encodes CASSPDRRNTEAFF.

This sequence joins TRBV28 and TRBJ2-5, with 8 nucleotides matching TRBD1. CDR1 MDHEN and CDR2 SYDVKM come from the germline V gene. The CDR3 length is 12 residues. V dropped 6 bases and J dropped 6; count of bases not matched to a gene: 3. CDR3 nucleotide sequence: TGTGCCAGCAGGGACAGGGTGCAGACCCAGTACTTC. It translates to CASRDRVQTQYF.

This rearrangement joins TRBV13 to TRBJ2-7; no clear D gene. Trimming shortened V by 0 bases and J by 2 bases, and 11 bases separated the two germline ends. The V gene's germline CDR1 is PRHDT and CDR2 FYEKMQ (reference sequence). The CDR3 has 15 residues. CDR3 loop: CASSLGAARTYEQYF. The CDR3 coding sequence is TGTGCCAGCAGCTTAGGGGCAGCCAGGACCTACGAGCAGTACTTC.

The chain combines TRBV28 with TRBJ2-7, with a possible D match to TRBD2 (5 bases). V shed 7 bases and J shed 3 bases, with 10 bases lying between them. The CDR3 length is 12 residues. Germline V gene data show CDR1 as MDHEN and CDR2 as SYDVKM. The CDR3 sequence: CASIGGDYEQYF. Here the CDR3 DNA reads TGTGCCAGCATTGGAGGAGACTACGAGCAGTACTTC.

The chain links TRBV6-5 to TRBJ2-7, with 9 positions matching TRBD1. V shed 2 bases, J shed 8 bases, and the junction held 10 bases outside the gene matches. CDR1 and CDR2 (germline): MNHEY, SVGAGI. This CDR3 has 15 residues. CDR3 residues: CASSYRTGDGRKQYF. For the CDR3, the DNA is TGTGCCAGCAGTTACCGGACAGGGGACGGGCGTAAGCAGTACTTC.

The V gene is TRBV11-3, the J gene TRBJ2-3; 13 nucleotides align to TRBD2. The CDR3 spans 16 residues. Germline values: CDR1 SGHNT, CDR2 YENEEA. V lost 5 bases, J lost 7 bases, and 9 bases stayed unmatched. CDR3 nucleotides: TGTGCCAGCAGCCCCCAGCGACTAGCGGGGGGAAATACGCAGTATTTT. It specifies CASSPQRLAGGNTQYF.

CDR3 nucleotide sequence: TGCAGCGTTGAAGATGGGCAGGGGGCGGGGTGGTTTACTGAAGCTTTCTTT. It encodes CSVEDGQGAGWFTEAFF. The rearrangement links TRBV29-1 to TRBJ1-1; 8 bases are a match to TRBD1. CDR1 SQVTM and CDR2 ANQGSEA come from the germline V gene. The CDR3 is 17 residues long. With V trimmed by 0 bases and J by 5 bases, 14 bases remained unmatched.

CDR3 sequence reads: CASSQGIGNQPQHF. CDR3 nucleotide sequence: TGTGCCAGCAGTCAGGGGATCGGCAATCAGCCCCAGCATTTT. The chain uses TRBV27 and TRBJ1-5, with a weak D call TRBD1 (6 bases). The CDR3 is made up of 14 amino acids. From germline, CDR1 is MNHEY and CDR2 SMNVEV (reference sequence). V shed 5 bases and J shed 2 bases, with 10 bases lying between them.

This clone was observed once. The chain carries TRBV5-5 and TRBJ1-2, with D possibly being TRBD1 (6 bases). The CDR3 sequence is 15 residues long. Trimming took 4 bases from V and 8 from J, leaving 21 bases between them. Germline V gene data show CDR1 as SGHKS and CDR2 as YYEKEE (reference sequence). CDR3 amino acids: CASSLGQTTPGGYTF. The DNA for the CDR3 is TGTGCCAGCAGCCTCGGACAGACCACCCCCGGAGGCTACACCTTC.

This clone was recorded a few times. The genes are TRBV6-5 and TRBJ1-1; D ambiguous. Germline assignment: CDR1 MNHEY and CDR2 SVGAGI. The V end lost 7 bases, the J end lost 1 base, and 16 bases lay between the germline ends. The CDR3 is 15 residues long. CDR3 in DNA: TGTGCCAGCAACTTAAACCGGGTCTCGAACACTGAAGCTTTCTTT. Translation gives CASNLNRVSNTEAFF.

The chain joins TRBV28 to TRBJ2-7, with D maybe TRBD1 (6 bases). Germline CDR1 and CDR2: MDHEN and SYDVKM. The germline V and J ends were trimmed by 6 bases and 3 bases, with 12 bases remaining between them. The CDR3 is 13 amino acids. The CDR3, as DNA: TGTGCCAGCAGGTCACAGGGCCGCTACGAGCAGTACTTC. Translating it yields CASRSQGRYEQYF.

CDR3 sequence reads: CAWSPIQAGANVLTF. CDR3 DNA: TGTGCCTGGAGTCCTATCCAAGCTGGGGCCAACGTCCTGACTTTC. The J gene is TRBJ2-6, the V gene TRBV30; no definite D call. V gave up 2 bases and J gave up 2 bases, with 10 bases separating them. The CDR3 runs 15 residues. Germline lookup yields CDR1 GTSNPN and CDR2 SVGIG (reference sequence).

This clone is medium-sized (0.01 to 0.1%) within its sample. The chain couples TRBV6-4 to TRBJ2-3; 13 nucleotides match TRBD2. The CDR3 runs 15 residues. Germline CDR1 and CDR2: MRHNA and SNTAGT. V trimming: 2 bases; J trimming: 4 bases; junction bases outside the gene matches: 0. This CDR3 is CASSDTSGGADTQYF. CDR3 DNA sequence: TGTGCCAGCAGTGACACTAGCGGGGGGGCAGATACGCAGTATTTT.

CDR3 protein: CASSERAGGDTQYF. For the CDR3, the DNA is TGTGCCAGCAGTGAAAGGGCGGGAGGAGATACGCAGTATTTT. The chain uses TRBV6-4 and TRBJ2-3; 8 bases fit TRBD2. The CDR3 runs to 14 residues. Germline lookup yields CDR1 MRHNA and CDR2 SNTAGT. V shed 3 bases, J shed 5 bases, and the junction held 4 bases outside the gene matches.

This clone showed up just a few times. The V call is TRBV11-2, the J call TRBJ2-2; 9 bases are a match to TRBD2. Germline V gene lookup returns CDR1 SGHAT and CDR2 FQNNGV. V lost 5 bases, J lost 6 bases, and 10 bases stayed unmatched. The CDR3 spans 16 residues. CDR3 amino acids: CASSPFSGSHAGELFF. DNA for the CDR3: TGTGCCAGCAGCCCGTTTAGCGGGAGCCACGCCGGGGAGCTGTTTTTT.

This clone was seen more than once but under ten times. This sequence joins TRBV4-2 and TRBJ1-4; 8 bases map to TRBD1. The CDR3 runs to 15 residues. V lost 1 base, J lost 6 bases, and 4 bases stayed unmatched. Looked up from germline, CDR1 is LGHNA and CDR2 is YNFKEQ. Written as DNA, the CDR3 is TGTGCCAGCAGCCAAGGACAGGGGACCGATGAAAAACTGTTTTTT. Encoded protein: CASSQGQGTDEKLFF.

V gene TRBV2 combines with J gene TRBJ1-6; D uncertain. The CDR3 length is 16 residues. The V and J ends lost 6 bases and 0 bases respectively, with 12 bases between them. CDR1 SNHLY and CDR2 FYNNEI come from the germline V gene. The CDR3 DNA reads as TGTGCCAGCAGGGTTGAGAAGAGCTCCTATAATTCACCCCTCCACTTT. Translating it yields CASRVEKSSYNSPLHF.